The next 21 T cell receptor beta chains were all read from a single sample in a study of cytomegalovirus exposure and HLA in healthy donors (dated by TCRdb to 2017 to 2019). Libraries were built with the immunoSEQ multiplex PCR assay. The multiplex PCR relied on a mix of 60 forward primers for TCR Vbeta segments and 13 reverse primers for TCR Jbeta segments. Imported from immuneACCESS, the table was reduced by TCRdb to in-frame sequences with V and J called. These copies leave out some clones; in studies compared against another copy, an unresolved V gene accounts for under half, and the cause of the remainder is not known. The sample's table covers 130,000 or so clones. The ten most abundant clones make up 2% of the sample. Sequencing was done on a sample of PBMCs. These receptors were collected from a woman in her fifties or sixties in good health and CMV-seronegative.

The V call is TRBV29-1, the J call TRBJ1-5; D remains unclear. CDR3 size: 13 residues. The V end lost 3 bases, the J end lost 7 bases, and 13 bases lay between the germline ends. Per the germline V gene, CDR1 is SQVTM and CDR2 is ANQGSEA. The CDR3 sequence: CSVDTGLGQPQHF. DNA of the CDR3: TGCAGCGTTGATACGGGTCTAGGACAGCCCCAGCATTTT.

The chain employs TRBV5-1 and TRBJ1-5, with D perhaps matching TRBD1 (5 bases). The ends were cut back, 0 bases at V and 6 bases at J, with 7 bases in the middle. This CDR3 has 13 amino acids. In germline, CDR1 is SGHRS, CDR2 YFSETQ. The CDR3 sequence: CASSLAGGQPQHF. CDR3 DNA sequence: TGCGCCAGCAGCTTGGCCGGGGGTCAGCCCCAGCATTTT.

The V call is TRBV9, the J call TRBJ1-5, with no clear D. Trimming left V 6 bases short and J 0 bases short, with 34 bases between. Germline V gene lookup returns CDR1 SGDLS and CDR2 YYNGEE. This CDR3 is 22 amino acids long. For the CDR3, the DNA is TGTGCCAGCACCGATCCAGGATATCACCACCGCACGAGCCCTTATAGCAATCAGCCCCAGCATTTT. Protein: CASTDPGYHHRTSPYSNQPQHF.

The CDR3 DNA follows: TGTGCCAGCAGCCAAGTCCCGGGACAGGGGTCTTATGAGCAGTTCTTC. This encodes CASSQVPGQGSYEQFF. The V gene is TRBV14, the J gene TRBJ2-1; 10 nucleotides line up with TRBD1. The CDR3 covers 16 residues. The trim removed 1 base at V and 8 bases at J, leaving 8 bases unmatched. Germline V CDR1 and CDR2: SGHDN, FVKESK.

The chain carries TRBV5-1 and TRBJ2-1; D ambiguous. CDR1 is SGHRS and CDR2 is YFSETQ in the germline V gene. Trimming cost V 4 bases and J 0 bases, with 14 bases left between them. This CDR3 is built from 16 residues. The CDR3 DNA follows: TGCGCCAGCAGCCGGATGCCACAGAGCTCCTACAATGAGCAGTTCTTC. This gives the protein CASSRMPQSSYNEQFF. Looking up the rest from reference TRBV5-1 and TRBJ2-1 gives the full variable domain: KAGVTQTPRYLIKTRGQQVTLSCSPISGHRSVSWYQQTPGQGLQFLFEYFSETQRNKGNFPGRFSGRQFSNSRSEMNVSTLELGDSALYLCASSRMPQSSYNEQFFGPGTRLTVL.

This chain connects TRBV29-1 to TRBJ2-3, with 7 nucleotides matching TRBD2. After removal of 3 bases from V and 4 bases from J, the junction contained 7 bases not matched to a gene. The CDR3 runs to 14 residues. CDR1 and CDR2 from the germline V gene are SQVTM and ANQGSEA. The CDR3 here is CSVESAGVADTQYF. In DNA form, the CDR3 reads TGCAGCGTTGAGAGTGCGGGAGTGGCAGATACGCAGTATTTT.

Points on this clone: One junction end does not reproduce the germline sequence, and a read error may be involved. The chain combines TRBV7-7 with TRBJ2-3; tentatively, D is TRBD1 (6 bases). In germline, CDR1 is SSHAT, CDR2 FNYEAQ (reference sequence). The CDR3 spans 14 residues. CDR3 in amino acids: CASSLVGAPDTQYF. DNA of the CDR3: TGTGCTAGCAGCTTAGTGGGGGCCCCAGATACGCAGTATTTT. Full variable domain (missing parts from reference TRBV7-7 and TRBJ2-3): GAGVSQSPRYKVTKRGQDVTLRCDPISSHATLYWYQQALGQGPEFLTYFNYEAQPDKSGLPSDRFSAERPEGSISTLTIQRTEQRDSAMYRCASSLVGAPDTQYFGPGTRLTVL.

J is TRBJ1-5 and V is TRBV4-2; no firm D call. CDR1 and CDR2 (germline): LGHNA, YNFKEQ. The CDR3 contains 14 residues. Trimming took 1 base from V and 2 from J, leaving 6 bases between them. In DNA form, the CDR3 reads TGTGCCAGCAGCCAAGTTCAGGGCAATCAGCCCCAGCATTTT. Protein product: CASSQVQGNQPQHF.

The chain joins TRBV7-2 to TRBJ2-5; 9 bases are a match to TRBD2. This CDR3 has 15 amino acids. Germline trimming cut 1 base from V and 5 bases from J; bases unmatched to any gene: 5. The germline V gene encodes CDR1 SGHTA and CDR2 FQGNSA. CDR3 sequence (DNA): TGTGCCAGCAGCTTAGTTTGGCGGGGGGGCGAGACCCAGTACTTC. As protein: CASSLVWRGGETQYF.

This chain links TRBV5-1 with TRBJ1-2, with unresolved D. The CDR3 spans 13 residues. Germline V lookup: CDR1 SGHRS, CDR2 YFSETQ. Trimming cost V 0 bases and J 2 bases, with 5 bases left between them. For the CDR3, the DNA is TGCGCCAGCAGCTTGGGCAGAAACTATGGCTACACCTTC. It specifies CASSLGRNYGYTF.

The rearrangement joins TRBV28 to TRBJ1-4, with unresolved D. CDR3 length equals 11 residues. With 6 bases removed from V and 8 bases from J, the gap between germline ends came to 7 bases. Germline CDR1 is MDHEN and CDR2 is SYDVKM. The CDR3 protein is CASSSLEKLFF. The CDR3 DNA follows: TGTGCCAGCAGCTCTTTGGAAAAACTGTTTTTT.

The chain has TRBV4-1 and TRBJ2-7; TRBD2 matches 11 bases. The CDR3 runs 14 residues. J gave up 6 bases and V 8 bases, and 9 bases lay outside the gene matches. Germline V gene lookup returns CDR1 MGHRA and CDR2 YSYEKL. DNA of the CDR3: TGCGCCAGCGCCAGACTAGCGGGACCTCTCGAGCAGTACTTC. Its protein product is CASARLAGPLEQYF.

V gene TRBV2 combines with J gene TRBJ2-1; D is unclear. Germline-derived CDR1 and CDR2 are SNHLY and FYNNEI. Trimming pared 7 bases from V and 8 bases from J, leaving 6 bases between. The CDR3 covers 10 residues. The CDR3 nucleotides read TGTGCCAGCAAGGAGTATGAGCAGTTCTTC. Translated, it gives CASKEYEQFF. The variable domain in full, with the rest retrieved from reference TRBV2 and TRBJ2-1, is EPEVTQTPSHQVTQMGQEVILRCVPISNHLYFYWYRQILGQKVEFLVSFYNNEISEKSEIFDDQFSVERPDGSNFTLKIRSTKLEDSAMYFCASKEYEQFFGPGTRLTVL.

The chain recombines TRBV6-5 with TRBJ1-6; D is unresolved. The CDR3 sequence is 14 residues long. The V end was cut by 5 bases, the J end by 6 bases, with 11 bases between. CDR1 MNHEY and CDR2 SVGAGI come from the germline V gene. The CDR3 sequence: CASSTPGGNSPLHF. For the CDR3, the DNA is TGTGCCAGCAGTACGCCAGGAGGTAATTCACCCCTCCACTTT.

The chain recombines TRBV19 with TRBJ1-5; D may be TRBD1 (5 bases). CDR1 is LNHDA, CDR2 SQIVND, per germline (reference sequence). The CDR3 is 12 amino acids. The V end lost 3 bases, the J end lost 9 bases, and 9 bases lay between the germline ends. CDR3 nucleotides: TGTGCCAGTAGTATGAGGGGAGGGCCCCAGCATTTT. It translates to CASSMRGGPQHF. Full variable domain (remainder filled in from reference TRBV19 and TRBJ1-5): DGGITQSPKYLFRKEGQNVTLSCEQNLNHDAMYWYRQDPGQGLRLIYYSQIVNDFQKGDIAEGYSVSREKKESFPLTVTSAQKNPTAFYLCASSMRGGPQHFGDGTRLSIL.

This chain connects TRBV7-6 to TRBJ2-7; TRBD1 matches 9 bases. This CDR3 is 15 amino acids long. Germline CDR1 reads SGHVS; CDR2 reads FNYEAQ. Germline trimming cut 1 base from V and 3 bases from J; bases unmatched to any gene: 4. CDR3 residues: CASSLGQGQGYEQYF. CDR3 bases: TGTGCCAGCAGCTTAGGTCAGGGACAGGGCTACGAGCAGTACTTC.

The chain links TRBV5-4 to TRBJ2-2; 11 bases map to TRBD1. The trim removed 2 bases at V and 6 bases at J, leaving 3 bases unmatched. Germline V gene lookup returns CDR1 SGHNT and CDR2 YYREEE (reference sequence). The CDR3 consists of 15 residues. The CDR3 is CASSFGQGASGELFF. CDR3 sequence (DNA): TGTGCCAGCAGCTTTGGACAGGGGGCCTCCGGGGAGCTGTTTTTT.

The chain combines TRBV9 with TRBJ2-7; D not certain. Trimming took off 4 bases at V and 0 bases at J, with 14 bases between the two ends. CDR3 length equals 15 residues. Per the germline V gene, CDR1 is SGDLS and CDR2 is YYNGEE. The CDR3 region is CASSFLAAPSYEQYF. The CDR3 region has the DNA TGTGCCAGCAGCTTCCTTGCGGCCCCCTCCTACGAGCAGTACTTC.

The chain links TRBV5-5 to TRBJ2-7; D unclear. The V end was cut by 1 base, the J end by 5 bases, with 13 bases between. This CDR3 is built from 14 residues. Germline V lookup: CDR1 SGHKS, CDR2 YYEKEE (reference sequence). The DNA of the CDR3 is TGTGCCAGCAGCTTGCGCTCAGGTATCCACGAGCAGTACTTC. It specifies CASSLRSGIHEQYF.

V and J are TRBV18 and TRBJ1-1, with TRBD1 as a possible D gene (6 bases). V gave up 0 bases and J gave up 1 base, with 15 bases separating them. Germline CDR1 reads KGHSH; CDR2 reads LQKENI. The CDR3 loop spans 17 amino acids. The chain's CDR3 is CASSPPINYRENTEAFF. The CDR3 DNA follows: TGTGCCAGCTCACCACCTATTAATTACAGGGAGAACACTGAAGCTTTCTTT.

V gene TRBV5-6 combines with J gene TRBJ2-1; the D gene is possibly TRBD1 (5 bases). CDR1 and CDR2 from the germline V gene are SGHDT and YYEEEE. V was pared by 3 bases and J by 0 bases, with 22 bases between. The CDR3 is 19 amino acids. CDR3 residues: CASSSWGRQRTISYNEQFF. CDR3 DNA: TGTGCCAGCAGCTCATGGGGCCGCCAAAGGACAATCTCCTACAATGAGCAGTTCTTC.